One sample yielded the 27 T cell receptor beta chains listed below, sequenced in a study of response to subunit inactivated influenza vaccine. TCRdb re-called the RT-PCR reads with MiXCR, one entry per CDR3 protein. The profile shows over 650,000 distinct CDR3 sequences, around 18% of them singletons. The source material was PBMCs from blood, sampled more than 4 days after vaccination. The receptors come from a man aged 50 or older who received an inactivated influenza vaccine.

This clonotype has a count of ten or more. The chain is built from TRBV6-1 and TRBJ1-1, with D perhaps matching TRBD1 (5 bases). Germline V lookup: CDR1 MNHNS, CDR2 SASEGT. The CDR3 extends over 11 amino acids. Trimming stripped 6 bases from V and 5 bases from J, with 7 bases between. DNA for the CDR3: TGTGCCAGCAGGGGGGGGACTGAAGCTTTCTTT. Translation: CASRGGTEAFF.

This clonotype was detected a few times. V usage is TRBV10-3 and J usage is TRBJ2-7, with a tentative D call TRBD2 (5 bases). Trimming removed 7 bases from V and 3 bases from J, with 19 bases in between. Germline V lookup: CDR1 ENHRY, CDR2 SYGVKD. The CDR3 extends over 15 amino acids. CDR3 residues: CAIKAPSGQNYEQYF. The DNA for the CDR3 is TGTGCCATCAAGGCCCCGAGCGGTCAAAACTACGAGCAGTACTTC.

Many counts were recorded for this clonotype. The rearrangement links TRBV20-1 to TRBJ2-7, with 8 bases lining up with TRBD1. Germline V gene lookup returns CDR1 DFQATT and CDR2 SNEGSKA (reference sequence). With 0 bases clipped from V and 1 base from J, the junction kept 5 bases outside the gene matches. The CDR3 sequence is 15 residues long. DNA for the CDR3: TGCAGTGCTAGAGAGACAGGGGCCTTTTCCTACGAGCAGTACTTC. It specifies CSARETGAFSYEQYF.

The CDR3 region has the DNA TGCAGTGTACGACAGGGTAATAATGAGCAGTTCTTC. Its translation: CSVRQGNNEQFF. The V call is TRBV20-1, the J call TRBJ2-1; 7 nucleotides line up with TRBD1. Per germline, CDR1 DFQATT and CDR2 SNEGSKA (reference sequence). This CDR3 is built from 12 residues. The trim removed 7 bases at V and 7 bases at J, leaving 7 bases unmatched.

This clonotype was seen repeatedly, ten times or more. The chain's CDR3 is CASSLRESEETQYF. The CDR3 DNA is TGTGCCAGCAGCTTACGGGAGAGTGAAGAGACCCAGTACTTC. The genes are TRBV11-3 and TRBJ2-5, with D maybe TRBD2 (6 bases). The germline V gene encodes CDR1 SGHNT and CDR2 YENEEA. The CDR3 has 14 amino acids. Between the trimmed V and J ends, which lost 2 bases and 3 bases, there was a span of 10 bases.

The chain employs TRBV29-1 and TRBJ2-7; TRBD2 is a possible D gene (5 bases). Germline V gene lookup returns CDR1 SQVTM and CDR2 ANQGSEA. CDR3 size: 13 residues. Trimming pared 2 bases from V and 6 bases from J, leaving 14 bases between. CDR3 loop: CSVEYLAGVEQYF. As DNA, the CDR3 is TGCAGCGTTGAATACCTCGCCGGGGTCGAGCAGTACTTC.

This chain links TRBV7-6 with TRBJ2-3, with D perhaps matching TRBD2 (5 bases). This CDR3 comprises 14 residues. With 6 bases removed from V and 3 bases from J, the gap between germline ends came to 13 bases. CDR1 and CDR2 from the germline V gene are SGHVS and FNYEAQ. The CDR3 sequence: CASRTGEGTDTQYF. The CDR3 nucleotides read TGTGCCAGCAGGACGGGTGAGGGTACAGATACGCAGTATTTT.

This chain connects TRBV5-1 to TRBJ2-3, with D maybe TRBD2 (6 bases). The V end lost 0 bases, the J end lost 2 bases, and 10 bases lay between the germline ends. The germline V gene encodes CDR1 SGHRS and CDR2 YFSETQ. The CDR3 has 15 amino acids. CDR3 nucleotide sequence: TGCGCCAGCAGCTTGGCCGGGAGACACACAGATACGCAGTATTTT. Amino acids: CASSLAGRHTDTQYF.

The rearrangement joins TRBV30 to TRBJ2-1; 9 bases are shared with TRBD2. There are 14 residues in the CDR3. V was pared by 0 bases and J by 8 bases, with 5 bases of the junction left unmatched. In germline, CDR1 is GTSNPN, CDR2 SVGIG (reference sequence). Here the CDR3 reads CAWSVRGGHHEQFF. The CDR3 coding sequence is TGTGCCTGGAGTGTGCGGGGGGGCCACCATGAGCAGTTCTTC.

This clonotype was observed a handful of times. The V call is TRBV7-2, the J call TRBJ2-1; D is unclear. CDR3 length: 14 amino acids. V gave up 5 bases and J gave up 2 bases, with 10 bases separating them. The germline V gene has CDR1 SGHTA and CDR2 FQGNSA. CDR3 protein: CASSDRVTYNEQFF. DNA of the CDR3: TGTGCCAGCAGCGATCGAGTTACCTACAATGAGCAGTTCTTC. Variable domain in full (rest from reference TRBV7-2 and TRBJ2-1): GAGVSQSPSNKVTEKGKDVELRCDPISGHTALYWYRQSLGQGLEFLIYFQGNSAPDKSGLPSDRFSAERTGGSVSTLTIQRTQQEDSAVYLCASSDRVTYNEQFFGPGTRLTVL.

V usage is TRBV5-6 and J usage is TRBJ2-7; TRBD1 might be the D (6 bases). The CDR3 sequence is 15 residues long. Per germline, CDR1 SGHDT and CDR2 YYEEEE. Between the trimmed V and J ends, which lost 2 bases and 2 bases, there was a span of 14 bases. The CDR3: CASSFTIRGAYEQYF. CDR3 DNA sequence: TGTGCCAGCAGCTTCACTATCAGGGGCGCCTACGAGCAGTACTTC.

A word on this clonotype: Sequence at one end of the junction differs from germline and may be a read error. The V call is TRBV10-3, the J call TRBJ2-2; TRBD2 aligns across 10 bases. Germline V CDR1 and CDR2: ENHRY, SYGVKD. CDR3 length: 15 residues. In DNA form, the CDR3 reads TGTGCCACCGGAACTACTAGCGGGGAGTCCGGGGAGCTGTCTTTT. This codes for CATGTTSGESGELSF.

The rearrangement joins TRBV4-3 to TRBJ2-7; D is ambiguous. CDR3 length: 14 residues. Germline CDR1 is LGHNA and CDR2 is YSLEER. The V gene lost 0 bases and the J gene lost 5 bases, with 11 bases spanning the gap. The CDR3 nucleotides are TGCGCCAGCAGCCAAGACCGAGGTTTCAACGAGCAGTACTTC. It encodes CASSQDRGFNEQYF.

Only a few counts were recorded for this clonotype. The chain employs TRBV11-2 and TRBJ1-2, with D hard to call. The V and J ends lost 1 base and 2 bases respectively, with 11 bases between them. This CDR3 has 15 amino acids. The germline V gene has CDR1 SGHAT and CDR2 FQNNGV. This chain's CDR3 is CASSLGRLKNYGYTF. CDR3 nucleotide sequence: TGTGCCAGCAGCTTAGGACGGTTGAAGAACTATGGCTACACCTTC.

This sequence joins TRBV11-1 and TRBJ2-1; 10 nucleotides line up with TRBD2. The length of the CDR3 is 18 residues. The V and J ends lost 5 bases and 2 bases, in that order; junction bases with no gene match: 12. In germline, CDR1 is SGHAT, CDR2 FQDESV (reference sequence). CDR3 coding DNA: TGTGCCAGCAGCACGCGACTAGCGGGCCCAGGGCCCTACAATGAGCAGTTCTTC. Protein product: CASSTRLAGPGPYNEQFF.

The table lists this clonotype with a few counts. The chain combines TRBV6-5 with TRBJ2-5, with 7 bases identical to TRBD2. The CDR3 runs to 18 residues. The germline V gene encodes CDR1 MNHEY and CDR2 SVGAGI. V lost 0 bases to trimming and J lost 2 bases; unmatched junction nucleotides: 12. CDR3: CASSYSGVRASGQETQYF. The CDR3, as DNA: TGTGCCAGCAGTTACTCGGGTGTTCGGGCTAGCGGACAAGAGACCCAGTACTTC.

The V and J genes are TRBV7-9 and TRBJ2-1; 7 nucleotides line up with TRBD2. The CDR3 has 15 residues. CDR1 SEHNR and CDR2 FQNEAQ come from the germline V gene (reference sequence). V trimming: 5 bases; J trimming: 5 bases; junction bases outside the gene matches: 9. CDR3 sequence (DNA): TGTGCCAGCAGCGCGGAGACTAGCCTTCACAATGAGCAGTTCTTC. This sequence encodes CASSAETSLHNEQFF.

This chain joins TRBV10-3 and TRBJ2-3; 8 bases fit TRBD2. The V gene end was trimmed by 6 bases and the J gene end by 1 base; junction bases not matched to a gene: 12. This CDR3 is 17 amino acids long. Germline assignment: CDR1 ENHRY and CDR2 SYGVKD. Here the CDR3 DNA reads TGTGCCATCAGCCCACGAAGCGGGAGCTCTCGCACAGATACGCAGTATTTT. Its protein is CAISPRSGSSRTDTQYF.

A few counts support this clonotype. The gene calls are TRBV20-1 and TRBJ2-7; D might be TRBD2 (6 bases). V was clipped by 3 bases and J by 4 bases, with 16 bases between them. This CDR3 is 14 amino acids long. CDR1 and CDR2 (germline): DFQATT, SNEGSKA (reference sequence). The CDR3 is CSASAWRATYEQYF. The DNA of the CDR3 is TGCAGTGCTAGCGCGTGGAGGGCAACTTACGAGCAGTACTTC.

This clonotype was counted between two and nine times. The chain employs TRBV20-1 and TRBJ2-1; no clear D gene. The CDR3 is 14 residues long. The V and J ends lost 5 bases and 4 bases respectively, with 15 bases between them. Looked up from germline, CDR1 is DFQATT and CDR2 is SNEGSKA (reference sequence). The CDR3 sequence is CSADPWRRYNEQFF. The CDR3 DNA follows: TGCAGTGCTGATCCCTGGAGACGGTACAATGAGCAGTTCTTC.

Only a few counts were recorded for this clonotype. The V gene is TRBV7-8, the J gene TRBJ2-5; D is tentatively TRBD1 or TRBD2 (5 bases each). V was clipped by 2 bases and J by 4 bases, with 14 bases between them. CDR1 SGHVS and CDR2 FQNEAQ come from the germline V gene. The CDR3 runs to 15 residues. CDR3 bases: TGTGCCAGCAGCTTACACCGGGGCCTGGGAGAGACCCAGTACTTC. It encodes CASSLHRGLGETQYF.

This clonotype was counted between two and nine times. The chain employs TRBV9 and TRBJ2-3; D uncertain. This CDR3 is 15 amino acids long. The V and J ends lost 0 bases and 1 base respectively, with 9 bases between them. CDR1 is SGDLS, CDR2 YYNGEE, per germline. This CDR3 is CASSVAASGTDTQYF. DNA for the CDR3: TGTGCCAGCAGCGTAGCCGCCTCCGGCACAGATACGCAGTATTTT.

The V call is TRBV5-1, the J call TRBJ1-1; D is ambiguous. Trimming cost V 3 bases and J 4 bases, with 13 bases left between them. Germline V gene lookup returns CDR1 SGHRS and CDR2 YFSETQ. The CDR3 consists of 14 residues. This CDR3 is CASSYRETSTEAFF. The DNA of the CDR3 is TGCGCCAGCAGCTACCGGGAGACTAGCACTGAAGCTTTCTTT.

J is TRBJ2-7 and V is TRBV12-3 or TRBV12-4, with D unclear. CDR3 length: 13 residues. The V and J ends lost 2 bases and 3 bases respectively, with 8 bases between them. CDR3 sequence: CASSLSESYEQYF. CDR3 in DNA: TGTGCCAGCAGTTTAAGCGAAAGCTACGAGCAGTACTTC.

The chain combines TRBV5-1 with TRBJ2-7, with 9 bases that match TRBD2. The V gene's germline CDR1 is SGHRS and CDR2 YFSETQ. CDR3 length: 18 amino acids. With 0 bases clipped from V and 2 bases from J, the junction kept 12 bases outside the gene matches. CDR3 in amino acids: CASSLASSRTSATYEQYF. The CDR3, as DNA: TGCGCCAGCAGCTTGGCCTCTTCTAGGACTAGCGCTACCTACGAGCAGTACTTC.

This clonotype occurred a few times. The rearrangement links TRBV15 to TRBJ2-5, with TRBD2 as a possible D gene (6 bases). The length of the CDR3 is 15 residues. CDR1 is LNHNV and CDR2 is YYDKDF in the germline V gene (reference sequence). Trimming shortened V by 4 bases and J by 1 base, and 13 bases separated the two germline ends. The CDR3 here is CATSTGLTSQETQYF. Here the CDR3 DNA reads TGTGCCACCAGCACTGGCTTGACTAGCCAAGAGACCCAGTACTTC.

This clonotype was counted many times. This chain links TRBV20-1 with TRBJ1-2; tentatively, D is TRBD1 (5 bases). Trimming took 3 bases from V and 6 from J, leaving 14 bases between them. This CDR3 is 13 amino acids long. Germline V CDR1 and CDR2: DFQATT, SNEGSKA (reference sequence). CDR3 in DNA: TGCAGTGCTAGTGAGGAAGGGGATCATGGCTACACCTTC. Translating it yields CSASEEGDHGYTF.